This paragraph reports one TCR beta chain. The target of this receptor is not known. Base qualities are not at hand, and no much larger clone is one base apart. This specimen comes from a study of blood T cells in healthy people across ages (dated by TCRdb to about 2015). The study in broad terms: In model experiments, template switching captured roughly one uniquely barcoded TCR beta cDNA molecule for every two T cells. Age-related changes in TCR beta repertoire diversity were measured in the study by deep sequencing normalized with unique cDNA molecular identifiers. The donors were split into four age groups: young (average about 16 years), middle-aged (roughly 42), aged (about 56) and long-lived (under 85). Donors of different ages were randomly distributed across sequencing lanes to avoid experimental bias. Using the same blood draw, the study looked at two additional independent replicas of 1 million unique cDNA reads for two donors, one aged 18 to 30 and the other aged 80 or older.

The CDR3 runs 14 residues from the cysteine to the phenylalanine. The entry retains the CDR3 DNA only, 42 bases that are in frame from base 1. The germline V gene (reference sequence) provides CDR1 DFQATT and CDR2 SNEGSKA. Trimming removed 5 bases from V and 3 bases from J, leaving 13 bases between the germline ends. The research as a whole found: Because profiling used bulk unsorted PBMCs, naive and antigen-experienced compartments could not be compared conclusively. Observed TCR beta diversity per million T cells fell roughly linearly with age, and a significant reduction was already apparent by age around 39. Donor CMV infection status was unknown, potentially confounding age-related changes in expanded clonotypes. Estimates of total diversity from one million sequenced T cells were regarded as lower bounds and underestimates. Compared with the aged group, the long-lived group had more naive CD4+ T cells, fewer expanded clones and increased TCR diversity, a pattern suggesting age selection. Observed TCR beta diversity correlated strongly with the percentage of naive T cells measured by flow cytometry.

Libraries came from 5' RACE. TCRdb names Illumina HiSeq 2500 as the instrument used. A second roughly 6 to 11 cycle PCR used a sample-barcoded 5' primer and a J-beta primer mix. Each TCR beta cDNA molecule received a unique molecular identifier from a template-switch 5' adaptor carrying 12 random nucleotides. Each sample yielded at least 2.5 million CDR3-containing paired-end reads. First-strand cDNA was synthesized from all RNA with the Mint cDNA synthesis kit, primed by a TRBC-specific oligonucleotide. After uracil-DNA glycosylase treatment, a first 18-cycle PCR used universal primers M1SS and BC2_uni_R on all cDNA. Under the source paper's analysis protocol: Normalization of each sample was performed by random selection of 1 million high-quality reads, each carrying a distinct molecular identifier. Reads with shared molecular identifiers were discarded instead of being binned into consensus sequences. MiTCR, run with a Q25 quality threshold and the strictest error-elimination algorithm, handled CDR3 identification, clonotype clustering and error correction. Lower-bound total TCR beta diversity was estimated with a nonparametric unseen species model using Euler transformation. TCRdb itself trimmed the public reads at Q25 with fastp, ran MiXCR and retained productive beta chains. Every entry covers one CDR3 protein and lists the most common genes and DNA from its rows. The V and J calls were determined by TCRdb, not by the authors. In all, the sample holds 700,000 or so distinct CDR3 sequences, and over 40% of those were seen once. The ten largest clonotypes hold 25% to 30% of the sample.

Systemically healthy Caucasian individuals from Russia, 35 to 50 in total and aged roughly 6 to 100 years, were included as donors. Each donor gave ten milliliters of peripheral blood, drawn into EDTA-treated Vacutainer tubes. Ficoll-Paque density-gradient centrifugation was used to isolate PBMCs, with at least 6 million per sample. Trizol reagent was used to extract total RNA from PBMCs, with at least 5.5 micrograms per sample. Naive CD45RAhigh/CD27high T cell percentages were measured by flow cytometry on a PBMC aliquot from every donor. This TCR derives from a man older than 75 in good health. The rearranged chain carries TRBV20-1 and TRBJ1-4; a tentative D call is TRBD1 (6 bases match). The sequenced sample was blood. At the DNA level, the sequence is TGCAGTGCTTGTAGGGGGTCAGCTAATGAAAAACTGTTTTTT. This sequence encodes CSACRGSANEKLFF.